This T cell receptor beta chain emerged from a study of neurological immune-mediated disorders. The CDR3 runs to 15 residues. V gave up 3 bases and J gave up 2 bases, with 15 bases separating them. Germline V gene lookup returns CDR1 DFQATT and CDR2 SNEGSKA (reference sequence). This clonotype was seen ten or more times. Each CDR3 protein gets one entry after TCRdb re-called the 5' RACE reads with MiXCR. The sample has 65,000 to 85,000 distinct CDR3 sequences, more than 3% seen once. The chain links TRBV20-1 to TRBJ2-3; weak D call: TRBD2 (6 bases). The sequenced material came from PBMCs. This clonotype was obtained from a woman aged 50 to 60 with multiple sclerosis. The CDR3 DNA reads as TGCAGTGCTAGTAGTCGGGAGTCCCCCACAGATACGCAGTATTTT. Its translation is CSASSRESPTDTQYF.